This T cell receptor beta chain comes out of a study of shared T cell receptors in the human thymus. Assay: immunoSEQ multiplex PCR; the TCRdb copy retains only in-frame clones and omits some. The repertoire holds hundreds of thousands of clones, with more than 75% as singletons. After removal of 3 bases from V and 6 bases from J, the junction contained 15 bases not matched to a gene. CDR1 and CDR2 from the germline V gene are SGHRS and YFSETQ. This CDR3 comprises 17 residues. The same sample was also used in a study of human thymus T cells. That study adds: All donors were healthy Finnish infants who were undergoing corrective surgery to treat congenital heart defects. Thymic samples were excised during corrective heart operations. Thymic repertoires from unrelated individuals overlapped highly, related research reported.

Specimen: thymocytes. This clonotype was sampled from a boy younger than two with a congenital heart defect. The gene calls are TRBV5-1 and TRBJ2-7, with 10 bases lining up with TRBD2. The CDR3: CASSSGTSASRGTEQYF. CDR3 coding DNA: TGCGCCAGCAGCTCCGGGACTAGCGCGAGCAGGGGGACCGAGCAGTACTTC.